A single sample gave rise to the 24 T cell receptor beta chains below, sequenced in a study of blood T cell repertoires in COVID-19. The repertoire was sequenced with immunoSEQ multiplex PCR; TCRdb's copy has only in-frame clones and lacks some. The profile covers some 300,000 clones, with about 90% appearing a single time and 0.9% to 1.2% taken by the ten largest. The specimen was PBMCs or T cells enriched from blood (not recorded which). The receptors were sampled from a woman aged 25 to 45 who had recovered from COVID-19.

V usage is TRBV2 and J usage is TRBJ1-2, with TRBD1 as a possible D gene (5 bases). With 1 base removed from V and 0 bases from J, the gap between germline ends came to 9 bases. Germline-derived CDR1 and CDR2 are SNHLY and FYNNEI. This CDR3 comprises 15 residues. CDR3 in amino acids: CASSEDRRANYGYTF. CDR3 in DNA: TGTGCCAGCAGTGAAGACAGGCGAGCTAACTATGGCTACACCTTC.

J is TRBJ2-7 and V is TRBV28; no clear D. V was shortened by 8 bases and J by 2 bases, with 10 bases between the two germline ends. The germline gives CDR1 MDHEN, CDR2 SYDVKM. CDR3 length equals 12 residues. CDR3 residues: CASAVQTYEQYF. For the CDR3, the DNA is TGTGCCAGCGCCGTACAAACCTACGAGCAGTACTTC.

The CDR3 here is CASIRGGLFDTEAFF. Written as DNA, the CDR3 is TGTGCCAGCATTCGAGGGGGCCTATTTGACACTGAAGCTTTCTTT. The chain links TRBV6-5 to TRBJ1-1; 7 nucleotides match TRBD1. Germline trimming cut 7 bases from V and 3 bases from J; bases unmatched to any gene: 11. Germline assignment: CDR1 MNHEY and CDR2 SVGAGI. The length of the CDR3 is 15 residues.

The chain links TRBV6-8 to TRBJ2-7; D might be TRBD1 (5 bases). Germline V lookup: CDR1 MNHGY, CDR2 SAAAGT. The CDR3 loop spans 20 amino acids. V lost 0 bases and J 2 bases, leaving 26 bases between the germline ends. CDR3 in DNA: TGTGCCAGCAGTTACTCGAATCCGACAGCCGCGGAGTTTGTACCCTACGAGCAGTACTTC. Amino acid sequence: CASSYSNPTAAEFVPYEQYF.

This clone appeared once. The chain has TRBV7-9 and TRBJ2-1; D perhaps matches TRBD2 (5 bases). V shed 6 bases and J shed 4 bases, with 13 bases lying between them. This CDR3 spans 14 amino acids. Germline values: CDR1 SEHNR, CDR2 FQNEAQ (reference sequence). This chain's CDR3 is CASSPSAGYNEQFF. CDR3 DNA: TGTGCCAGCAGTCCCTCTGCGGGTTACAATGAGCAGTTCTTC.

V and J are TRBV19 and TRBJ2-3; 12 bases fit TRBD2. V shed 5 bases and J 8 bases; nucleotides not matched to a gene: 11. The CDR3 runs 16 residues. Per germline, CDR1 LNHDA and CDR2 SQIVND (reference sequence). The CDR3 DNA reads TGTGCCAGTAGTTCTAGCGGGGGGGCCGGCACCGGTACGCAGTATTTT. Amino acids: CASSSSGGAGTGTQYF.

The chain is built from TRBV5-6 and TRBJ1-1; 8 bases align to TRBD1. Trimming took 3 bases from V and 5 from J; bases not matched to a gene: 6. Germline V gene data show CDR1 as SGHDT and CDR2 as YYEEEE. This CDR3 has 14 residues. CDR3 protein: CASSSQGARTEAFF. Written as DNA, the CDR3 is TGTGCCAGCAGCTCTCAGGGGGCCCGAACTGAAGCTTTCTTT.

This rearrangement joins TRBV10-3 to TRBJ1-2; the D gene is possibly TRBD1 (6 bases). The CDR3 is 15 residues long. Germline-derived CDR1 and CDR2 are ENHRY and SYGVKD. V was cut by 3 bases and J by 3 bases, with 14 bases left in between. CDR3 region: CAISDRSGDDYGYTF. The CDR3 DNA reads as TGTGCCATCAGTGATCGGTCAGGGGACGACTATGGCTACACCTTC.

The gene calls are TRBV14 and TRBJ1-4, with TRBD1 matching 11 bases. Germline values: CDR1 SGHDN, CDR2 FVKESK. This CDR3 region has 16 residues. J gave up 7 bases and V 6 bases, and 10 bases lay outside the gene matches. CDR3 bases: TGTGCCAGCAGTGTTCGGACAGGGGGCGGTAGTGAAAAACTGTTTTTT. Protein: CASSVRTGGGSEKLFF. Variable domain in full (rest from reference TRBV14 and TRBJ1-4): EAGVTQFPSHSVIEKGQTVTLRCDPISGHDNLYWYRRVMGKEIKFLLHFVKESKQDESGMPNNRFLAERTGGTYSTLKVQPAELEDSGVYFCASSVRTGGGSEKLFFGSGTQLSVL.

This clone has only one observation. The chain uses TRBV9 and TRBJ2-7, with D perhaps matching TRBD2 (5 bases). V was clipped by 3 bases and J by 4 bases, with 17 bases between them. This CDR3 has 15 residues. Germline V gene data show CDR1 as SGDLS and CDR2 as YYNGEE. The CDR3 region has the DNA TGTGCCAGCAGCGCTCTGGACGGGGATCGGTACGAGCAGTACTTC. It specifies CASSALDGDRYEQYF.

The chain combines TRBV20-1 with TRBJ2-7; maybe TRBD2 (6 bases). Germline V CDR1 and CDR2: DFQATT, SNEGSKA (reference sequence). V was trimmed by 6 bases and J by 9 bases, leaving 15 bases between them. The CDR3 extends over 11 amino acids. CDR3 bases: TGCAGTGCAGACCACCGGGACTGGCAGTACTTC. It specifies CSADHRDWQYF.

The rearrangement links TRBV6-5 to TRBJ1-3; D is unresolved. Germline V gene sequence: CDR1 MNHEY, CDR2 SVGAGI. The CDR3 covers 15 residues. Trimming removed 10 bases at V and 4 bases at J, with 20 bases between. The CDR3 protein is CATRDSRAAGNTIYF. Written as DNA, the CDR3 is TGTGCCACCCGTGACTCGAGGGCCGCCGGAAACACCATATATTTT.

The rearrangement uses TRBV5-1 and TRBJ1-1, with 8 bases fitting TRBD1. Germline-derived CDR1 and CDR2 are SGHRS and YFSETQ. The CDR3 totals 16 residues. V lost 4 bases, J lost 4 bases, and 12 bases stayed unmatched. In DNA, the CDR3 is TGCGCCAGCAGCGCCCTTCTGACAGGGGTAGGCACTGAAGCTTTCTTT. It is translated as CASSALLTGVGTEAFF. The complete variable domain, with remaining parts taken from reference TRBV5-1 and TRBJ1-1, reads KAGVTQTPRYLIKTRGQQVTLSCSPISGHRSVSWYQQTPGQGLQFLFEYFSETQRNKGNFPGRFSGRQFSNSRSEMNVSTLELGDSALYLCASSALLTGVGTEAFFGQGTRLTVV.

V is TRBV5-1 and J is TRBJ2-2, with TRBD2 matching 14 bases. The V gene's germline CDR1 is SGHRS and CDR2 YFSETQ. CDR3 length equals 16 residues. V dropped 3 bases and J dropped 8; count of bases not matched to a gene: 6. In DNA form, the CDR3 reads TGCGCCAGCAGCTCGACTAGCGGGGGGGCGTCTGGGGAGCTGTTTTTT. It codes for CASSSTSGGASGELFF.

This clone was seen a handful of times. The chain combines TRBV11-2 with TRBJ2-7; D may be TRBD2 (6 bases). Trimming cost V 0 bases and J 3 bases, with 12 bases left between them. Germline V gives CDR1 SGHAT, CDR2 FQNNGV. The CDR3 sequence is 15 residues long. CDR3: CASSLDRRAVYEQYF. The CDR3 nucleotides read TGTGCCAGCAGCTTAGACCGGAGGGCGGTCTACGAGCAGTACTTC. The variable domain in full, completed from reference TRBV11-2 and TRBJ2-7, reads EAGVAQSPRYKIIEKRQSVAFWCNPISGHATLYWYQQILGQGPKLLIQFQNNGVVDDSQLPKDRFSAERLKGVDSTLKIQPAKLEDSAVYLCASSLDRRAVYEQYFGPGTRLTVT.

This rearrangement joins TRBV18 to TRBJ1-2, with 8 positions matching TRBD1. This CDR3 is 15 amino acids long. J gave up 4 bases and V 3 bases, and 7 bases lay outside the gene matches. CDR1 and CDR2 from the germline V gene are KGHSH and LQKENI. The CDR3: CASSPMTGDPYGYTF. The CDR3 nucleotides are TGTGCCAGCTCACCGATGACAGGGGACCCCTATGGCTACACCTTC.

The chain uses TRBV12-2 and TRBJ2-7; TRBD1, as called in the table, went unchecked against the DNA. TRBV12-2 is annotated as a pseudogene. The CDR3 sequence is 14 residues long. The CDR3 DNA reads TGTGCAAGGCGCAGACAGGGGGTTCCCTACGAGCAGTACTTC. Protein product: CARRRQGVPYEQYF.

The rearrangement links TRBV12-3 or TRBV12-4 to TRBJ2-7; 7 bases map to TRBD1. The CDR3 runs to 13 residues. V was clipped by 4 bases and J by 4 bases; unmatched bases: 4. The CDR3 coding sequence is TGTGCCAGCAGTTCGACAGGGTGGTACGAGCAGTACTTC. This translates into CASSSTGWYEQYF.

This sequence joins TRBV30 and TRBJ1-3, with 7 positions matching TRBD1. Germline CDR1 is GTSNPN and CDR2 is SVGIG (reference sequence). CDR3 length equals 13 residues. The ends lost 1 base at V and 3 bases at J; junction bases unmatched: 0. The CDR3 sequence is CAWSDRGGNTIYF. The CDR3 DNA sequence: TGTGCCTGGAGTGACAGGGGTGGAAACACCATATATTTT.

The chain uses TRBV28 and TRBJ1-5; 8 bases match TRBD1. Germline V gene lookup returns CDR1 MDHEN and CDR2 SYDVKM. This CDR3 has 14 residues. V shed 7 bases and J 5 bases; nucleotides not matched to a gene: 7. CDR3 coding DNA: TGTGCCAGCACCCCACCAGGGGGCTATCAGCCCCAGCATTTT. Protein product: CASTPPGGYQPQHF.

The rearrangement joins TRBV6-5 to TRBJ2-7, with 10 nucleotides matching TRBD1. Germline assignment: CDR1 MNHEY and CDR2 SVGAGI. This CDR3 comprises 14 residues. After removal of 6 bases from V and 7 bases from J, the junction contained 9 bases not matched to a gene. The CDR3: CASRNRDRGWEQYF. CDR3 DNA: TGTGCCAGCAGAAACCGGGACAGGGGTTGGGAGCAGTACTTC.

This clone was observed once. The chain joins TRBV27 to TRBJ2-1; TRBD1 matches 7 bases. Germline lookup yields CDR1 MNHEY and CDR2 SMNVEV (reference sequence). V dropped 6 bases and J dropped 6; count of bases not matched to a gene: 11. This CDR3 region has 15 residues. This CDR3 is CASSPPGGSFNEQFF. Here the CDR3 DNA reads TGTGCCAGCAGCCCCCCAGGGGGATCTTTCAATGAGCAGTTCTTC.

The rearrangement joins TRBV28 to TRBJ2-7, with D possibly matching TRBD2 (6 bases). This CDR3 is built from 16 residues. The V end lost 5 bases, the J end lost 6 bases, and 23 bases lay between the germline ends. Per the germline V gene, CDR1 is MDHEN and CDR2 is SYDVKM. The CDR3 DNA reads TGTGCCAGCAGTCCCTCGGGACTCCTAATAGCGGTCGAGCAGTACTTC. Translated: CASSPSGLLIAVEQYF.

This clone was seen a single time. This rearrangement joins TRBV5-1 to TRBJ2-1; TRBD1 is a possible D gene (5 bases). Germline CDR1 and CDR2: SGHRS and YFSETQ. Deletions cut 3 bases from V and 8 bases from J, with 9 bases between. The CDR3 is 12 residues long. This chain's CDR3 is CASSSQDHEQFF. The CDR3 DNA sequence: TGCGCCAGCAGCTCACAGGATCATGAGCAGTTCTTC.